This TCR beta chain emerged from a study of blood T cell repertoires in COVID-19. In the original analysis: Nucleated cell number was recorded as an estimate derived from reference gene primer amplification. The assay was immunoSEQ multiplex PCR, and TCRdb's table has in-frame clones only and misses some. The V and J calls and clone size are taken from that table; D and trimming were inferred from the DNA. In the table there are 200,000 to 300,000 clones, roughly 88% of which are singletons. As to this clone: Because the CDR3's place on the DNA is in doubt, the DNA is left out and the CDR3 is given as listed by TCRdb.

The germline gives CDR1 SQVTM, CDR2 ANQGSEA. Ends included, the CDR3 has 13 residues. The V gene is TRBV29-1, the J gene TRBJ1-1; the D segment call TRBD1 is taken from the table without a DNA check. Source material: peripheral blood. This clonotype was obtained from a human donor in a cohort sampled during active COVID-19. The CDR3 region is CSVEVGQGAATFF.